Described below is a single TCR beta chain sequence and its context. J was trimmed by 9 bases and V by 0 bases; bases with no gene match: 6. This CDR3 spans 16 amino acids. Germline CDR1 and CDR2: SGHRS and YFSETQ. The sample comes from a study of technical replicates of blood from several donors. The assay was immunoSEQ multiplex PCR, and TCRdb's table has in-frame clones only and misses some. The sample lists approximately 90,000 clones; roughly 96% were seen once. This receptor was taken from a human donor in good health. The rearrangement uses TRBV5-1 and TRBJ2-1, with 13 positions matching TRBD2. The sequenced sample was T cells isolated from PBMCs. Here the CDR3 reads CASSLVATSGRSEQFF. The CDR3 DNA reads TGCGCCAGCAGCTTGGTGGCGACTAGCGGGAGGAGTGAGCAGTTCTTC.